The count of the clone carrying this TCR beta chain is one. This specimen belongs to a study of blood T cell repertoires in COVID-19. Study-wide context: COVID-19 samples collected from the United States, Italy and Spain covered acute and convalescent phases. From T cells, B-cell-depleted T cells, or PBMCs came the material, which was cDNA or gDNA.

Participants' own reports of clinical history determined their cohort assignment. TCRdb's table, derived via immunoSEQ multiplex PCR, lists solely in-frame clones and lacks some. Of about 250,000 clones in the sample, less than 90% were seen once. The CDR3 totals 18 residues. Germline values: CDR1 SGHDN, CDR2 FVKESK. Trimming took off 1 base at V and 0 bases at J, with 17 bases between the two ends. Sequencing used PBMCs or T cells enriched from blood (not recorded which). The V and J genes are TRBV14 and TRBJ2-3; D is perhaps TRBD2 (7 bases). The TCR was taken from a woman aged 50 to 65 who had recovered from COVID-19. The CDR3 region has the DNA TGTGCCAGCAGCCAAGTAGGGGGGGGTAGCGGCAGCACAGATACGCAGTATTTT. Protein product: CASSQVGGGSGSTDTQYF.